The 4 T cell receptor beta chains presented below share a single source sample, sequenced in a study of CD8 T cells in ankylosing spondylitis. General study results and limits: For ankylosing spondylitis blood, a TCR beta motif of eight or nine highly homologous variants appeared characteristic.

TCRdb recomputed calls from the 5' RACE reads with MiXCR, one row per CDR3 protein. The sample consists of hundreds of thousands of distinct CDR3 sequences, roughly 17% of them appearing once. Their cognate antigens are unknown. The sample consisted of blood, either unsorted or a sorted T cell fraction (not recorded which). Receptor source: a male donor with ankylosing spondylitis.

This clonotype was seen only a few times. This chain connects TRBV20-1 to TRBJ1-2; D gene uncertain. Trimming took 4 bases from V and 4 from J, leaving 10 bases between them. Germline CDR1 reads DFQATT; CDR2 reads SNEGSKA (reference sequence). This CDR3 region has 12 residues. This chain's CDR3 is CSATEMTYGYTF. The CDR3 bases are TGCAGTGCTACGGAGATGACCTATGGCTACACCTTC.

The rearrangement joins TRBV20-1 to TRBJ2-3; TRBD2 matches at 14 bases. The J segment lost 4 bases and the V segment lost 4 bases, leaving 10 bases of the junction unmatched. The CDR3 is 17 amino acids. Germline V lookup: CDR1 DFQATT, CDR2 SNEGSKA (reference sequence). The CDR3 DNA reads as TGCAGTGCTACGACTAGCGGGAGGGCCGGGGCGGCAGATACGCAGTATTTT. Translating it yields CSATTSGRAGAADTQYF.

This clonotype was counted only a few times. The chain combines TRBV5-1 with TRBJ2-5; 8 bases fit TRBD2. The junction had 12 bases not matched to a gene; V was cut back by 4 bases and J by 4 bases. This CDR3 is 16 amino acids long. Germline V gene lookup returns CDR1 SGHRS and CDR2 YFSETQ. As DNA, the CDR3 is TGCGCCAGCAGCCCCACCTCGGGAGGGGCGGTAGAGACCCAGTACTTC. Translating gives CASSPTSGGAVETQYF.

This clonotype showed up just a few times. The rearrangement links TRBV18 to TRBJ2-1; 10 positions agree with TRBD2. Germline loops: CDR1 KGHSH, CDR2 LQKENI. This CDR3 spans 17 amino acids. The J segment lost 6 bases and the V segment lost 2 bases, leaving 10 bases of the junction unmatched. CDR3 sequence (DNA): TGTGCCAGCTCACCAACCCAGCGGGAGGGCCGTGGCAATGAGCAGTTCTTC. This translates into CASSPTQREGRGNEQFF.